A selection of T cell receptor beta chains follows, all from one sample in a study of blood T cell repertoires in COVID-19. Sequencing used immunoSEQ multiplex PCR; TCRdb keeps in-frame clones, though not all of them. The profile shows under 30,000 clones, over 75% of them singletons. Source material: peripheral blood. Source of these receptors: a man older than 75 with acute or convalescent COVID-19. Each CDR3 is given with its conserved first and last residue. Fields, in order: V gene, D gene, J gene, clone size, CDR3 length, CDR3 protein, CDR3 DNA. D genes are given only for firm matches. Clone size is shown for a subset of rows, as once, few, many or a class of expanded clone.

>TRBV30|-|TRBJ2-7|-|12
CACQIWSYEQYF
TGTGCCTGCCAGATTTGGAGTTACGAGCAGTACTTC
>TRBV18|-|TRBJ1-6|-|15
CASSSVRFENSPLHF
TGTGCCAGCTCATCGGTTCGGTTCGAGAATTCACCCCTCCACTTT
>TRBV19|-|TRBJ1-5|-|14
CASSPTVFNQPQHF
TGTGCCAGTAGTCCGACAGTCTTCAATCAGCCCCAGCATTTT
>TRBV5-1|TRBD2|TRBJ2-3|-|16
CASSTILAGGTDTQYF
TGCGCCAGCAGCACAATCCTAGCGGGGGGCACAGATACGCAGTATTTT
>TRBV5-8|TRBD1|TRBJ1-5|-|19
CASNNPSGTDLHSNQPQHF
TGTGCCAGCAACAATCCCTCCGGGACAGATCTCCATAGCAATCAGCCCCAGCATTTT
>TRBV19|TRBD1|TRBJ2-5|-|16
CASSTRDRGRQETQYF
TGTGCCAGTAGTACTCGGGACAGGGGGCGGCAAGAGACCCAGTACTTC
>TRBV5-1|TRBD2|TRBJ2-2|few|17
CASSSTLAGSMGGELFF
TGCGCCAGCAGCAGCACTCTAGCGGGCTCCATGGGCGGGGAGCTGTTTTTT
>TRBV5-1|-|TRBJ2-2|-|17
CASKLGGLESNTGELFF
TGCGCCAGCAAGCTTGGGGGCCTAGAATCGAACACCGGGGAGCTGTTTTTT
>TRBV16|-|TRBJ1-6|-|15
CASSQSEGPHSPLHF
TGTGCCAGCAGCCAATCGGAGGGGCCCCATTCACCCCTCCACTTT
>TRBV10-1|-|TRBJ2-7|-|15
CASPGLLESSYEQYF
TGCGCCAGCCCGGGACTCCTCGAAAGCTCCTACGAGCAGTACTTC
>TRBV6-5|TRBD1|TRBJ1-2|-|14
CASSRTGGHYGYTF
TGTGCCAGCAGTCGGACAGGGGGTCACTATGGCTACACCTTC
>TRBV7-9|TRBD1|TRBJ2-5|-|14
CASIRTGTEETQYF
TGTGCCAGCATCCGGACAGGGACAGAAGAGACCCAGTACTTC
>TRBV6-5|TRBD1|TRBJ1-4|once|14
CASSYGQGFEKLFF
TGTGCCAGCAGTTACGGACAGGGCTTTGAAAAACTGTTTTTT
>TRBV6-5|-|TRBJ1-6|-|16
CASSYSVLQTNSPLHF
TGTGCCAGCAGTTACTCGGTCTTACAGACTAATTCACCCCTCCACTTT
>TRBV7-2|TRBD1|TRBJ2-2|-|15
CASTTGGQNTGELFF
TGTGCCAGCACCACAGGGGGCCAGAACACCGGGGAGCTGTTTTTT
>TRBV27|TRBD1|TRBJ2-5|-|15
CASSSQRQGVETQYF
TGTGCCAGCAGTTCCCAACGACAGGGGGTGGAGACCCAGTACTTC
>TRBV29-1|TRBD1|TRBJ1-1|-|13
CSVRRDRNTEAFF
TGCAGCGTTCGCCGGGACAGGAACACTGAAGCTTTCTTT
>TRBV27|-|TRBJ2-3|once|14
CASSLNGGTDTQYF
TGTGCCAGCAGTTTAAACGGGGGCACAGATACGCAGTATTTT
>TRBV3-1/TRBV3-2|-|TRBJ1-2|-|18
CASSQVFDSHRLRYGYTF
TGTGCCAGCAGCCAAGTATTTGACAGTCACCGATTACGCTATGGCTACACCTTC
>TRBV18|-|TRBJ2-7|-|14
CASSPAVSSYEQYF
TGTGCCAGCTCACCAGCGGTTAGCTCCTACGAGCAGTACTTC
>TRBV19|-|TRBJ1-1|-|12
CASNDSPNKAFF
TGTGCCAGTAACGACAGCCCCAATAAAGCTTTCTTT
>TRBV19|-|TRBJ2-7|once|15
CASSMRAPGAYEQYF
TGTGCCAGTAGTATGAGGGCGCCAGGGGCCTACGAGCAGTACTTC
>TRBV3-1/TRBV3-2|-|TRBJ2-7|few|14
CASSQVGRWDEQYF
TGTGCCAGCAGCCAAGTGGGCAGGTGGGACGAGCAGTACTTC
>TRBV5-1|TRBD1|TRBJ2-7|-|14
CASTPGQGLYEQYF
TGCGCCAGCACCCCGGGACAGGGTCTGTACGAGCAGTACTTC
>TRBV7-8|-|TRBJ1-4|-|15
CASSPPGRVNEKLFF
TGTGCCAGCAGCCCCCCAGGGAGGGTTAATGAAAAACTGTTTTTT
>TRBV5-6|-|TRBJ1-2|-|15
CASSLIQTANYGYTF
TGTGCCAGCAGCTTGATCCAGACAGCGAACTATGGCTACACCTTC
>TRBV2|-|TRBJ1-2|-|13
CASRGRDNHGYTF
TGTGCCAGCAGGGGGAGGGACAACCATGGCTACACCTTC
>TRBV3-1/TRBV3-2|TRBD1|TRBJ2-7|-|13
CASSLQGAGEQYF
TGTGCCAGCAGCCTCCAGGGGGCAGGGGAGCAGTACTTC
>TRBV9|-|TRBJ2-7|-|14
CASSVGDPGHEQYF
TGTGCCAGCAGCGTCGGGGATCCGGGCCACGAGCAGTACTTC
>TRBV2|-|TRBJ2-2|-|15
CASSSQGIGTGELFF
TGTGCCAGCAGTTCTCAGGGTATTGGGACCGGGGAGCTGTTTTTT
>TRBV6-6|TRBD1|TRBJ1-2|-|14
CATVDTGTAYGYTF
TGTGCCACCGTAGATACCGGGACAGCCTATGGCTACACCTTC
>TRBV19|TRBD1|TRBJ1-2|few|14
CASSLGTGNYGYTF
TGTGCCAGTAGTTTAGGGACAGGGAACTATGGCTACACCTTC
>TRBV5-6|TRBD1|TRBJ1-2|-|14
CASSWDRSNYGYTF
TGTGCCAGCAGCTGGGACAGATCTAACTATGGCTACACCTTC
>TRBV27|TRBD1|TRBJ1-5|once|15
CASRGGGVVNQPQHF
TGTGCCAGCAGAGGGGGCGGGGTGGTTAATCAGCCCCAGCATTTT
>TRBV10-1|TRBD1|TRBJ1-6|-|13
CARRQGSNSPLHF
TGCGCCAGAAGACAGGGCTCAAATTCACCCCTCCACTTT
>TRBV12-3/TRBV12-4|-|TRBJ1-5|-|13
CASSFSDSRTQHF
TGTGCCAGCAGTTTTTCCGACAGTAGGACCCAGCATTTT
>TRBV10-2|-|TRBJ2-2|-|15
CASSESGGNTGELFF
TGCGCCAGCAGTGAGTCTGGGGGCAACACCGGGGAGCTGTTTTTT